This T cell receptor beta chain was identified in a study of T cells in Graves' hyperthyroidism and ophthalmopathy (dated by TCRdb to about 2019). For the wider study: Peripheral blood was collected at initial diagnosis, before any treatment. The 75 to 100 discovery patients were randomly split 7:3 into training and test sets. To identify distinguishing TCR V-J signatures, a discovery cohort of about 100 patients was used, comprising 43 with Graves' ophthalmopathy and approximately 58 with stable Graves' hyperthyroidism. In over five Graves' hyperthyroidism patients, the study also compared T-cell repertoires from thyroid tissue with T-cell repertoires from blood. An independent validation cohort of fewer than 20 hyperthyroidism patients and about 15 patients who later progressed to ophthalmopathy tested prospective prediction of ophthalmopathy. TCR Vbeta CDR3 sequencing of some 140 peripheral blood samples (around 45 ophthalmopathy, about 74 hyperthyroidism and about 17 progressor patients) is reported in the paper. Following sampling, methimazole starting at 30 mg daily was given to hyperthyroidism patients, and high-dose intravenous methylprednisolone was given to ophthalmopathy patients.

In the ophthalmopathy patients, disease was moderately to severely active, with a Clinical Activity Score of 3 or more, a NOSPECS grade of 4 or more, and a duration of less than 3 months. The study excluded patients with uncontrolled infections, other autoimmune diseases, pregnancy or lactation. Clinical symptoms, serum thyroxine and TRAb, thyroid ultrasound, and orbital computed tomography formed the basis for the diagnoses. Ficoll-Paque density gradient centrifugation was used to isolate PBMCs from about 9.4 ml of fresh peripheral blood. Total RNA was extracted using Trizol reagent, and RNA quality was assessed on an Agilent 2100 Bioanalyzer. Compared with germline, V lacks 4 bases and J lacks 15 bases; bases without a gene match: 16. Inclusive of the bounding cysteine and phenylalanine, the CDR3 is 17 residues long. CDR3 DNA only is kept here, 51 bases in frame from base 1. The germline V gene specifies SGHTA as CDR1 and FQGNSA as CDR2.

Amplification of TCR beta CDR3 regions was carried out from RNA transcripts. The TCR CDR3 was subjected to a first round of RT-PCR using the HTBI primer set and the Qiagen OneStep RT-PCR kit. Libraries were constructed in a second round of multiplex PCR, after which size selection and purification were performed. Libraries were sequenced paired-end with 100 bp reads on an Illumina HiSeq2000. For the original study's pipeline: SOAPnuke was used to process the raw data, removing reads that contained adapters or uncalled bases, had a mean Phred below 15, or lacked an exact match to the constant primer or identifier. COPE v1.2.5 was used to merge high-quality paired reads, and clonotypes were defined as unique nucleotide sequences. MiTCR v1.1 was used to align the clonotypes against IMGT TRBV, TRBD and TRBJ reference segments. Analysis was restricted to V-J combinations with a frequency above 0.0001, which covered roughly 99% of repertoires. A TCS score was defined as the ratio between F50 (clonal expansion) and ExV (chaos), using BLOSUM62-based TCRdist between CDR3 peptides within each V-J. Welch's t-statistics and random forest reduced just over 500 V-J features to some 14, which were used in a naive Bayes classifier (R e1071). The public reads were reprocessed in TCRdb via fastp at Q25 and MiXCR, keeping in-frame beta chains. Here each entry gathers all rows of one CDR3 protein and keeps the most common genes and DNA. None of the V and J calls come from the authors' own analysis; TCRdb made them. The table for this sample lists 500,000 to 800,000 distinct CDR3 sequences; roughly 15% of them were counted only once. The top ten constitute around 13% of the sample.

Summary of the overall study and its limitations: In cross-validation, a model built on a 13 V-J signature told ophthalmopathy apart from stable hyperthyroidism with approximately 90% sensitivity and roughly 81% specificity, and in testing the same model reached 80%/75%. Sample size was not statistically predetermined, and blinding of investigators to group allocation was not performed. Most expanded thyroid clonotypes (frequency above 0.001) were also detected in blood, suggesting blood repertoires may reflect thyroid immune responses. During validation, the model predicted progression to ophthalmopathy a median of approximately 7 months ahead of onset, with roughly 65% sensitivity and more than 72% specificity.

Note on this clonotype: Its antigen is currently not known. No much larger clone is present one base from it, and per-base qualities are unavailable.

Sequenced: blood. The rearrangement joined TRBV7-2 to TRBJ2-1, with TRBD2 matching 15 junction bases. The sequence was collected from a woman between 45 and 65 years old with Graves' ophthalmopathy. The CDR3 loop reads CASSSRLGLAGGQFGFF. The base sequence is TGTGCCAGCAGCTCAAGACTCGGACTAGCGGGAGGGCAGTTCGGGTTCTTC.